A selection of T cell receptor beta chains follows, all from one sample in a study of radiation and T cells in renal cell carcinoma. Assay: immunoSEQ multiplex PCR; the TCRdb copy retains only in-frame clones and omits some. Counted here are approximately 10,000 clones, roughly 63% occurring once; the ten biggest clones make up 15% to 20%. The sequencing used tumor tissue, collected from a patient whose treatment included radiotherapy and nephrectomy. Source of these receptors: a woman in her 50s with renal cell carcinoma. Both conserved end residues are part of each CDR3. Each record gives: V gene, D gene, J gene, clone size, CDR3 protein, CDR3 DNA. D genes are given only for firm matches. Size is stated for part of the rows, as once, few or many counts, or as a class when the clone is expanded.

V gene: TRBV30; D gene: .; J gene: TRBJ1-6; clone size: few; CDR3 protein: CAWRYLRGDSPLHF; CDR3 DNA: TGTGCCTGGAGGTACCTAAGAGGGGATTCACCCCTCCACTTT
V gene: TRBV28; D gene: .; J gene: TRBJ1-6; clone size: .; CDR3 protein: CASSLGGVPNSPLHF; CDR3 DNA: TGTGCCAGCAGTTTAGGTGGGGTCCCAAATTCACCCCTCCACTTT
V gene: TRBV5-6; D gene: .; J gene: TRBJ1-5; clone size: .; CDR3 protein: CASSFRGGGNQPQHF; CDR3 DNA: TGTGCCAGCAGCTTCCGAGGTGGGGGCAATCAGCCCCAGCATTTT
V gene: TRBV7-3; D gene: TRBD1; J gene: TRBJ2-7; clone size: .; CDR3 protein: CASSLGQGILAYEQYF; CDR3 DNA: TGTGCCAGCAGCCTGGGACAGGGAATATTGGCCTACGAGCAGTACTTC
V gene: TRBV11-3; D gene: .; J gene: TRBJ2-1; clone size: .; CDR3 protein: CASSLGGPIWNEQFF; CDR3 DNA: TGTGCCAGCAGCTTGGGGGGGCCTATTTGGAATGAGCAGTTCTTC
V gene: TRBV4-3; D gene: TRBD1; J gene: TRBJ1-2; clone size: .; CDR3 protein: CASSQNVGDRRYGYTF; CDR3 DNA: TGCGCCAGCAGCCAAAATGTTGGGGACAGGCGCTATGGCTACACCTTC
V gene: TRBV4-2; D gene: TRBD2; J gene: TRBJ2-7; clone size: .; CDR3 protein: CASSLGLAPYEQYF; CDR3 DNA: TGTGCCAGCAGCCTCGGACTAGCCCCCTACGAGCAGTACTTC
V gene: TRBV2; D gene: .; J gene: TRBJ2-3; clone size: .; CDR3 protein: CASNPSPSTDTQYF; CDR3 DNA: TGTGCCAGCAACCCTAGCCCTAGCACAGATACGCAGTATTTT
V gene: TRBV14; D gene: .; J gene: TRBJ1-1; clone size: .; CDR3 protein: CASSQGNLMNTEAFF; CDR3 DNA: TGTGCCAGCAGCCAAGGGAACCTAATGAACACTGAAGCTTTCTTT
V gene: TRBV30; D gene: TRBD1; J gene: TRBJ1-4; clone size: .; CDR3 protein: CAWSPGGSNEKLFF; CDR3 DNA: TGTGCCTGGAGTCCAGGGGGGAGTAATGAAAAACTGTTTTTT
V gene: TRBV10-3; D gene: TRBD1; J gene: TRBJ2-3; clone size: .; CDR3 protein: CAISETGANTDTQYF; CDR3 DNA: TGTGCCATCAGTGAAACAGGGGCGAACACAGATACGCAGTATTTT
V gene: TRBV6-5; D gene: .; J gene: TRBJ2-7; clone size: .; CDR3 protein: CASSTRLVGAAQYF; CDR3 DNA: TGTGCCAGCAGTACCCGGTTAGTGGGCGCCGCGCAGTACTTC
V gene: TRBV5-1; D gene: .; J gene: TRBJ2-3; clone size: .; CDR3 protein: CASSLETTGDTQYF; CDR3 DNA: TGCGCCAGCAGCTTGGAAACGACCGGGGATACGCAGTATTTT
V gene: TRBV9; D gene: TRBD2; J gene: TRBJ2-3; clone size: .; CDR3 protein: CASTETSGRTDTQYF; CDR3 DNA: TGTGCCAGCACCGAGACTAGCGGGAGGACAGATACGCAGTATTTT
V gene: TRBV6-4; D gene: .; J gene: TRBJ2-1; clone size: once; CDR3 protein: CASRGEPYNEQFF; CDR3 DNA: TGTGCCAGCCGAGGGGAGCCCTACAATGAGCAGTTCTTC
V gene: TRBV19; D gene: TRBD2; J gene: TRBJ2-3; clone size: .; CDR3 protein: CASSNLGLAASTDTQYF; CDR3 DNA: TGTGCCAGTAGTAACCTTGGACTAGCGGCTAGCACAGATACGCAGTATTTT
V gene: TRBV19; D gene: .; J gene: TRBJ2-7; clone size: .; CDR3 protein: CASSIATGAYEQYF; CDR3 DNA: TGTGCCAGTAGTATAGCCACGGGTGCCTACGAGCAGTACTTC
V gene: TRBV19; D gene: TRBD1; J gene: TRBJ1-4; clone size: once; CDR3 protein: CASSIGQGAEKLFF; CDR3 DNA: TGTGCCAGTAGTATTGGACAGGGTGCGGAAAAACTGTTTTTT
V gene: TRBV5-5; D gene: TRBD1; J gene: TRBJ2-2; clone size: medium-sized; CDR3 protein: CASRPGQSTGELFF; CDR3 DNA: TGTGCCAGCAGGCCGGGACAGAGTACCGGGGAGCTGTTTTTT
V gene: TRBV11-3; D gene: TRBD2; J gene: TRBJ2-3; clone size: .; CDR3 protein: CASSLGTSGRTDTQYF; CDR3 DNA: TGTGCCAGCAGCCTCGGGACTAGCGGACGCACAGATACGCAGTATTTT
V gene: TRBV9; D gene: .; J gene: TRBJ2-1; clone size: few; CDR3 protein: CASSASESYNEQFF; CDR3 DNA: TGTGCCAGCAGCGCAAGTGAGTCCTACAATGAGCAGTTCTTC
V gene: TRBV5-1; D gene: TRBD1; J gene: TRBJ2-7; clone size: .; CDR3 protein: CASSEGQGSYEQYF; CDR3 DNA: TGCGCCAGCAGCGAGGGACAGGGCTCCTACGAGCAGTACTTC
V gene: TRBV9; D gene: .; J gene: TRBJ1-2; clone size: .; CDR3 protein: CASRRSDSGVEGYTF; CDR3 DNA: TGTGCCAGCAGGCGCAGTGACAGTGGGGTAGAGGGCTACACCTTC
V gene: TRBV9; D gene: .; J gene: TRBJ1-1; clone size: .; CDR3 protein: CASSPGGRTEAFF; CDR3 DNA: TGTGCCAGCAGCCCGGGGGGCCGGACTGAAGCTTTCTTT
V gene: TRBV19; D gene: TRBD1; J gene: TRBJ2-7; clone size: .; CDR3 protein: CASSNPGQGSDEQYF; CDR3 DNA: TGTGCCAGTAGTAATCCGGGACAGGGGAGCGACGAGCAGTACTTC
V gene: TRBV10-2; D gene: .; J gene: TRBJ1-4; clone size: few; CDR3 protein: CASSESGGTNEKLFF; CDR3 DNA: TGCGCCAGCAGTGAGTCGGGTGGAACTAATGAAAAACTGTTTTTT
V gene: TRBV7-9; D gene: .; J gene: TRBJ2-1; clone size: .; CDR3 protein: CASSRSADSYNEQFF; CDR3 DNA: TGTGCCAGCAGCCGTAGCGCTGACTCCTACAATGAGCAGTTCTTC
V gene: TRBV9; D gene: .; J gene: TRBJ2-2; clone size: .; CDR3 protein: CASSVRARAGARAELFF; CDR3 DNA: TGTGCCAGCAGCGTTAGAGCAAGGGCAGGGGCGCGGGCGGAGCTGTTTTTT
V gene: TRBV6-5; D gene: .; J gene: TRBJ1-1; clone size: .; CDR3 protein: CASSLSPGSPAAFF; CDR3 DNA: TGTGCCAGCAGTCTCAGTCCCGGGTCCCCGGCGGCTTTCTTT
V gene: TRBV29-1; D gene: TRBD2; J gene: TRBJ2-1; clone size: .; CDR3 protein: CSVWTSEYEQFF; CDR3 DNA: TGCAGCGTATGGACTAGCGAGTATGAGCAGTTCTTC
V gene: TRBV21-1; D gene: .; J gene: TRBJ1-5; clone size: .; CDR3 protein: CASSKVRIVGTGGGNQPQHF; CDR3 DNA: TGTGCCAGCAGCAAAGTTCGAATTGTTGGGACAGGCGGAGGCAATCAGCCCCAGCATTTT
V gene: TRBV10-3; D gene: .; J gene: TRBJ2-2; clone size: few; CDR3 protein: CAIGGKTNTGELFF; CDR3 DNA: TGTGCCATAGGCGGGAAAACGAACACCGGGGAGCTGTTTTTT
V gene: TRBV15; D gene: TRBD2; J gene: TRBJ2-2; clone size: .; CDR3 protein: CATSRDTSAQGRAGELFF; CDR3 DNA: TGTGCCACCAGCAGAGATACTAGCGCCCAAGGGCGGGCCGGGGAGCTGTTTTTT
V gene: TRBV11-2; D gene: TRBD1; J gene: TRBJ2-2; clone size: .; CDR3 protein: CASSPARGRLNTGELFF; CDR3 DNA: TGTGCCAGCAGCCCTGCAAGGGGGCGATTAAACACCGGGGAGCTGTTTTTT
V gene: TRBV11-3; D gene: TRBD1; J gene: TRBJ2-7; clone size: .; CDR3 protein: CASSVRQGPSYEQYF; CDR3 DNA: TGTGCCAGCAGCGTCAGACAGGGCCCCTCCTACGAGCAGTACTTC
V gene: TRBV14; D gene: .; J gene: TRBJ1-5; clone size: .; CDR3 protein: CASRKRLGSEGGQNQPQHF; CDR3 DNA: TGTGCCAGCAGGAAAAGGTTGGGATCAGAGGGGGGGCAAAATCAGCCCCAGCATTTT
V gene: TRBV28; D gene: .; J gene: TRBJ2-3; clone size: .; CDR3 protein: CASSTRRGFTDTQYF; CDR3 DNA: TGTGCCAGCAGTACCCGACGGGGCTTCACAGATACGCAGTATTTT
V gene: TRBV11-3; D gene: .; J gene: TRBJ2-3; clone size: .; CDR3 protein: CASSLPGSTDTQYF; CDR3 DNA: TGTGCCAGCAGCTTACCAGGCAGCACAGATACGCAGTATTTT
V gene: TRBV5-3; D gene: .; J gene: TRBJ2-5; clone size: few; CDR3 protein: CARSDRETQYF; CDR3 DNA: TGTGCCAGAAGCGACAGGGAGACCCAGTACTTC
V gene: TRBV27; D gene: .; J gene: TRBJ2-5; clone size: .; CDR3 protein: CASSRRVSETQYF; CDR3 DNA: TGTGCCAGCAGTCGGCGGGTTTCGGAGACCCAGTACTTC
V gene: TRBV11-2; D gene: TRBD1; J gene: TRBJ2-5; clone size: .; CDR3 protein: CASSPMDRGQETQYF; CDR3 DNA: TGTGCCAGCAGCCCGATGGACAGGGGGCAAGAGACCCAGTACTTC
V gene: TRBV6-1; D gene: .; J gene: TRBJ2-3; clone size: .; CDR3 protein: CASTVSAGAPDTQYF; CDR3 DNA: TGTGCCAGCACCGTTTCGGCGGGGGCCCCAGATACGCAGTATTTT
V gene: TRBV19; D gene: .; J gene: TRBJ2-3; clone size: once; CDR3 protein: CASSISRNTDTQYF; CDR3 DNA: TGTGCCAGTAGTATTTCCCGGAACACAGATACGCAGTATTTT